These 27 T cell receptor beta chains originate from one sample sequenced in a study of OX40 agonist ivuxolimab in advanced cancers. This table comes from immunoSEQ multiplex PCR, and its TCRdb copy is limited to in-frame clones, with some not included. In the table there are roughly 53,000 clones, approximately 81% of which are singletons. The sample here was CD4+ or CD8+ T cells sorted from blood, taken in a trial of the OX40 agonist ivuxolimab. These TCRs come from an adult with an advanced solid tumor such as melanoma, head and neck, liver or kidney cancer.

CDR3 coding DNA: TGTGCCAGCAGTTTAGGCGGCTGGAATGAGCAGTTCTTC. This sequence encodes CASSLGGWNEQFF. V usage is TRBV28 and J usage is TRBJ2-1; D uncertain. The germline CDR1 and CDR2 sequences are MDHEN and SYDVKM. The CDR3 is 13 residues long. V was trimmed by 2 bases and J by 7 bases, leaving 9 bases between them.

The rearrangement uses TRBV4-3 and TRBJ1-5, with D possibly matching TRBD1 (5 bases). From germline, CDR1 is LGHNA and CDR2 YSLEER. The CDR3 length is 15 residues. Trimming took off 0 bases at V and 4 bases at J, with 10 bases between the two ends. The DNA for the CDR3 is TGCGCCAGCAGCCAAGAGTCAAGGGGAAATCAGCCCCAGCATTTT. As protein: CASSQESRGNQPQHF.

A few counts support this clone. The chain couples TRBV7-2 to TRBJ2-7; a possible D gene is TRBD2 (6 bases). The germline gives CDR1 SGHTA, CDR2 FQGNSA. Trimming pared 3 bases from V and 3 bases from J, leaving 9 bases between. There are 13 residues in the CDR3. CDR3 loop: CASSFRGLYEQYF. In DNA, the CDR3 is TGTGCCAGCAGCTTCCGGGGACTCTACGAGCAGTACTTC.

The rearrangement links TRBV19 to TRBJ1-4; 9 nucleotides line up with TRBD1. V gave up 0 bases and J gave up 7 bases; unmatched junction bases: 6. The CDR3 consists of 16 residues. From germline, CDR1 is LNHDA and CDR2 SQIVND (reference sequence). The CDR3 reads CASSIDPQGAVEKLFF. CDR3 DNA: TGTGCCAGTAGTATAGACCCACAGGGGGCGGTTGAAAAACTGTTTTTT.

The V gene is TRBV7-2, the J gene TRBJ1-2; the match to TRBD1 covers 7 bases. Germline CDR1 and CDR2: SGHTA and FQGNSA. Unmatched junction bases numbered 8, after V lost 5 bases and J lost 5 bases. The CDR3 length is 14 residues. In DNA, the CDR3 is TGTGCCAGCAGCCCCGTACAGGGGACATATGGCTACACCTTC. Its protein is CASSPVQGTYGYTF.

This chain links TRBV12-5 with TRBJ2-4; D is perhaps TRBD1 or TRBD2 (6 bases each). In germline, CDR1 is LGHNT, CDR2 FRNRAP. The CDR3 is 14 residues long. Between the trimmed V and J ends, which lost 5 bases and 5 bases, there was a span of 13 bases. In DNA form, the CDR3 reads TGTGCTAGTGGTCGCCCGGGGGCCGAAAACATTCAGTACTTC. Protein product: CASGRPGAENIQYF.

This clone was detected only a few times. This chain joins TRBV7-7 and TRBJ2-2; D gene uncertain. Deletions cut 2 bases from V and 2 bases from J, with 6 bases between. The CDR3 spans 14 residues. Germline CDR1 reads SSHAT; CDR2 reads FNYEAQ (reference sequence). The CDR3 loop is CASSLRQNTGELFF. The CDR3, as DNA: TGTGCCAGCAGCTTAAGGCAAAACACCGGGGAGCTGTTTTTT.

V gene TRBV29-1 combines with J gene TRBJ2-1; a possible D gene is TRBD2 (7 bases). Deletions cut 3 bases from V and 9 bases from J, with 21 bases between. The CDR3 consists of 15 residues. CDR1 and CDR2 from the germline V gene are SQVTM and ANQGSEA. In DNA, the CDR3 is TGCAGCGTTGAGCGCGGACTAAGGGGGGGCAGTGAGCAGTTCTTC. Protein product: CSVERGLRGGSEQFF.

The chain employs TRBV19 and TRBJ2-3; 7 bases align to TRBD2. Looked up from germline, CDR1 is LNHDA and CDR2 is SQIVND (reference sequence). The CDR3 covers 15 residues. V was clipped by 5 bases and J by 1 base; unmatched bases: 6. As DNA, the CDR3 is TGTGCCAGTAGTCAACATACTAGCGGCACAGATACGCAGTATTTT. Translated, it gives CASSQHTSGTDTQYF. Complete variable domain (other parts from reference TRBV19 and TRBJ2-3): DGGITQSPKYLFRKEGQNVTLSCEQNLNHDAMYWYRQDPGQGLRLIYYSQIVNDFQKGDIAEGYSVSREKKESFPLTVTSAQKNPTAFYLCASSQHTSGTDTQYFGPGTRLTVL.

The CDR3 bases are TGTGCCAGCAGTTTTAGTCCGGGGTTAGGTTCCAGCAATCAGCCCCAGCATTTT. The encoded protein is CASSFSPGLGSSNQPQHF. V usage is TRBV28 and J usage is TRBJ1-5; D remains unclear. The CDR3 loop spans 18 amino acids. V lost 3 bases and J 1 base, leaving 19 bases between the germline ends. CDR1 is MDHEN, CDR2 SYDVKM, per germline.

The chain recombines TRBV19 with TRBJ2-5; 7 bases align to TRBD1. Germline V gene lookup returns CDR1 LNHDA and CDR2 SQIVND (reference sequence). CDR3 length equals 14 residues. Trimming removed 6 bases from V and 1 base from J; junction bases left unmatched: 5. CDR3 amino acids: CASSRQGIQETQYF. The CDR3 nucleotides are TGTGCCAGTAGCAGACAGGGAATCCAAGAGACCCAGTACTTC.

The rearrangement joins TRBV10-2 to TRBJ2-3; D unclear. V was pared by 4 bases and J by 2 bases, with 10 bases between. Germline V gene lookup returns CDR1 WSHSY and CDR2 SAAADI. The CDR3 is 14 residues long. CDR3 sequence: CASSARVTTDTQYF. DNA of the CDR3: TGCGCCAGCAGTGCCCGGGTCACCACAGATACGCAGTATTTT.

The chain couples TRBV6-6 to TRBJ2-2; the match to TRBD2 covers 8 bases. The V and J ends lost 8 bases and 3 bases, in that order; junction bases with no gene match: 5. The length of the CDR3 is 14 residues. Germline V gives CDR1 MNHNY, CDR2 SVGAGI (reference sequence). The CDR3 reads CASAGGWDTGELFF. CDR3 DNA sequence: TGTGCCAGCGCGGGAGGTTGGGACACCGGGGAGCTGTTTTTT.

The chain has TRBV14 and TRBJ2-1; perhaps TRBD2 as D (6 bases). The CDR3 runs 16 residues. Germline V gives CDR1 SGHDN, CDR2 FVKESK. V lost 0 bases and J 3 bases, leaving 12 bases between the germline ends. Here the CDR3 DNA reads TGTGCCAGCAGCCAAGAAAGAGCGGGCTTCTACAATGAGCAGTTCTTC. This sequence encodes CASSQERAGFYNEQFF.

The V gene is TRBV6-1, the J gene TRBJ1-2; tentatively, D is TRBD1 (5 bases). Per the germline V gene, CDR1 is MNHNS and CDR2 is SASEGT. The CDR3 is made up of 15 amino acids. Trimming took off 7 bases at V and 0 bases at J, with 15 bases between the two ends. The CDR3, as DNA: TGTGCCAGCATTGCAGGGATAGGGACTAACTATGGCTACACCTTC. Its protein is CASIAGIGTNYGYTF.

The chain carries TRBV11-2 and TRBJ2-2, with 7 positions matching TRBD2. J was trimmed by 4 bases and V by 3 bases; bases with no gene match: 11. Germline loops: CDR1 SGHAT, CDR2 FQNNGV. This CDR3 has 17 amino acids. Here the CDR3 reads CASSLRAMAGATGELFF. The CDR3 DNA is TGTGCCAGCAGCTTGCGTGCCATGGCGGGAGCCACCGGGGAGCTGTTTTTT.

The chain recombines TRBV5-1 with TRBJ2-1, with 12 nucleotides matching TRBD2. Germline CDR1 and CDR2: SGHRS and YFSETQ. There are 17 residues in the CDR3. Trimming cost V 1 base and J 5 bases; bases outside gene matches: 7. Written as DNA, the CDR3 is TGCGCCAGCAGCTTGACAACTAGCGGGAGGTACCACAATGAGCAGTTCTTC. This gives the protein CASSLTTSGRYHNEQFF.

There are many counts of this clone. The chain links TRBV27 to TRBJ2-7; 7 bases are shared with TRBD2. Trimming removed 5 bases from V and 3 bases from J; junction bases left unmatched: 10. Germline CDR1 and CDR2: MNHEY and SMNVEV (reference sequence). The CDR3 consists of 15 residues. CDR3 DNA: TGTGCCAGCAGTAGCCTATACCGGGGGGACTACGAGCAGTACTTC. It specifies CASSSLYRGDYEQYF.

The chain employs TRBV7-2 and TRBJ1-2; a weak D match, TRBD1 (5 bases). Trimming left V 0 bases short and J 0 bases short, with 5 bases between. Germline lookup yields CDR1 SGHTA and CDR2 FQGNSA. This CDR3 has 14 amino acids. Here the CDR3 DNA reads TGTGCCAGCAGCTTAGCACAGGCTAACTATGGCTACACCTTC. Translated: CASSLAQANYGYTF. Filled out from reference TRBV7-2 and TRBJ1-2, the complete variable domain reads GAGVSQSPSNKVTEKGKDVELRCDPISGHTALYWYRQSLGQGLEFLIYFQGNSAPDKSGLPSDRFSAERTGGSVSTLTIQRTQQEDSAVYLCASSLAQANYGYTFGSGTRLTVV.

The CDR3 DNA reads TGTGCCAGCAGTACCCTTAGGGGTGAGCAGTTCTTC. Translating gives CASSTLRGEQFF. The V call is TRBV6-5, the J call TRBJ2-1; tentative D call: TRBD1 (5 bases). The germline V gene encodes CDR1 MNHEY and CDR2 SVGAGI. CDR3 length equals 12 residues. Trimming took off 5 bases at V and 9 bases at J, with 11 bases between the two ends.

J is TRBJ2-7 and V is TRBV19, with D perhaps assigned TRBD1 or TRBD2 (5 bases each). CDR3 size: 17 residues. Germline loops: CDR1 LNHDA, CDR2 SQIVND (reference sequence). V dropped 1 base and J dropped 2 bases, with 18 bases sitting between them. CDR3 loop: CASSIVSTRDGTYEQYF. The DNA of the CDR3 is TGTGCCAGTAGTATAGTCTCGACTCGGGACGGGACCTACGAGCAGTACTTC.

This clone was recorded a few times. The CDR3 sequence: CASTSTLFQYF. In DNA form, the CDR3 reads TGTGCCAGCACTAGTACCTTATTTCAGTACTTC. The chain combines TRBV6-1 with TRBJ2-4; D unclear. Germline loops: CDR1 MNHNS, CDR2 SASEGT. The CDR3 extends over 11 amino acids. Between the trimmed V and J ends, which lost 7 bases and 11 bases, there was a span of 12 bases.

This clone occurred once. This rearrangement joins TRBV27 to TRBJ1-1; 7 bases match TRBD1. The J segment lost 6 bases and the V segment lost 2 bases, leaving 9 bases of the junction unmatched. The CDR3 runs 15 residues. CDR1 and CDR2 (germline): MNHEY, SMNVEV (reference sequence). CDR3 loop: CASSLIDQGGPEAFF. CDR3 sequence (DNA): TGTGCCAGCAGTTTAATTGACCAAGGGGGCCCTGAAGCTTTCTTT.

The chain uses TRBV2 and TRBJ2-7; possible D gene TRBD1, 5 bases. V was trimmed by 7 bases and J by 7 bases, leaving 17 bases between them. Germline CDR1 and CDR2: SNHLY and FYNNEI. The CDR3 has 13 amino acids. The CDR3 reads CASILGRRTEQYF. The DNA for the CDR3 is TGTGCCAGCATTCTAGGACGACGGACAGAGCAGTACTTC.

This chain links TRBV19 with TRBJ2-7; D tentatively fits TRBD1 or TRBD2 (6 bases each). From germline, CDR1 is LNHDA and CDR2 SQIVND (reference sequence). Deletions cut 7 bases from V and 2 bases from J, with 15 bases between. The CDR3 is 14 residues long. The CDR3 here is CASTLGGTPYEQYF. The DNA of the CDR3 is TGTGCCAGTACTTTGGGGGGCACTCCCTACGAGCAGTACTTC.

The rearrangement joins TRBV5-6 to TRBJ2-3; possibly TRBD2 for D (6 bases). Germline values: CDR1 SGHDT, CDR2 YYEEEE. CDR3 length: 16 residues. V was pared by 4 bases and J by 1 base, with 16 bases between. This chain's CDR3 is CASSREGERGTDTQYF. CDR3 DNA sequence: TGTGCCAGCAGCCGGGAAGGGGAGCGGGGCACAGATACGCAGTATTTT.

The chain combines TRBV18 with TRBJ1-5; D is perhaps TRBD1 (5 bases). The CDR3 length is 15 residues. V dropped 6 bases and J dropped 2 bases, with 14 bases sitting between them. Germline CDR1 is KGHSH and CDR2 is LQKENI. The CDR3 region is CASSGELQGNQPQHF. CDR3 DNA: TGTGCCAGCTCTGGGGAGTTACAGGGCAATCAGCCCCAGCATTTT. The full variable domain, completed using reference TRBV18 and TRBJ1-5, is NAGVMQNPRHLVRRRGQEARLRCSPMKGHSHVYWYRQLPEEGLKFMVYLQKENIIDESGMPKERFSAEFPKEGPSILRIQQVVRGDSAAYFCASSGELQGNQPQHFGDGTRLSIL.